The 17 T cell receptor beta chains listed next were all sequenced from one sample in a study of T-cell reconstitution after alpha-beta-depleted transplantation in children. During its preparation, the TCRbeta library received unique molecular identifiers. TCRdb re-derived calls from the PCR reads in MiXCR, one entry per CDR3 protein. This table has around 5,600 distinct CDR3 sequences, roughly 16% appearing once. The starting material was PBMCs, mostly from graft donor cells, obtained 180 days after TCRalphabeta/CD19-depleted stem cell transplant. These TCRs come from a patient aged 2-15 years who had a stem cell transplant for inherited bone marrow failure, so the T cells may come from the graft donor.

This clonotype was detected many times. This rearrangement joins TRBV11-2 to TRBJ1-2; D not certain. V dropped 0 bases and J dropped 4 bases, with 6 bases sitting between them. This CDR3 spans 13 amino acids. The V gene's germline CDR1 is SGHAT and CDR2 FQNNGV. CDR3 loop: CASSLDPSYGYTF. CDR3 coding DNA: TGTGCCAGCAGCTTAGATCCCAGCTATGGCTACACCTTC.

This clonotype came up many times. J is TRBJ1-2 and V is TRBV7-9; the D is unclear. V was clipped by 3 bases and J by 4 bases, with 6 bases between them. This CDR3 contains 12 residues. Germline values: CDR1 SEHNR, CDR2 FQNEAQ (reference sequence). CDR3 sequence reads: CASSFGSYGYTF. The DNA for the CDR3 is TGTGCCAGCAGCTTTGGCTCCTATGGCTACACCTTC.

Many counts were recorded for this clonotype. The chain joins TRBV28 to TRBJ1-2, with D maybe TRBD1 (5 bases). This CDR3 has 13 amino acids. V was cut by 7 bases and J by 9 bases, with 18 bases left in between. In germline, CDR1 is MDHEN, CDR2 SYDVKM. The CDR3 here is CASIEQGQGSYTF. CDR3 coding DNA: TGTGCCAGCATAGAACAAGGGCAGGGAAGCTACACCTTC.

This clonotype was counted at least ten times. This chain's CDR3 is CASSPGGRNTEAFF. The CDR3 nucleotides read TGTGCCAGCAGCCCGGGGGGACGCAACACTGAAGCTTTCTTT. The chain recombines TRBV7-9 with TRBJ1-1, with D tentatively TRBD1 (5 bases). This CDR3 comprises 14 residues. CDR1 SEHNR and CDR2 FQNEAQ come from the germline V gene (reference sequence). V gave up 5 bases and J gave up 2 bases, with 12 bases separating them.

This clonotype was recorded at least ten times. V and J are TRBV12-3 or TRBV12-4 and TRBJ2-3; tentatively, D is TRBD2 (6 bases). This CDR3 is built from 15 residues. Deletions cut 5 bases from V and 0 bases from J, with 12 bases between. CDR3 sequence (DNA): TGTGCCAGCAGTCTCGGAGGGCCTAGCACAGATACGCAGTATTTT. Residues: CASSLGGPSTDTQYF.

The chain is built from TRBV12-5 and TRBJ2-2, with D perhaps matching TRBD2 (7 bases). The CDR3 is 14 residues long. Trimming removed 8 bases from V and 5 bases from J, with 15 bases in between. Germline V gene data show CDR1 as LGHNT and CDR2 as FRNRAP. The CDR3 reads CASRRGGRTGELFF. In DNA, the CDR3 is TGTGCTAGTAGGAGGGGGGGTCGGACCGGGGAGCTGTTTTTT.

This clonotype was seen at least ten times. This chain uses TRBV15 with TRBJ2-7; 7 bases are a match to TRBD1. V trimming: 2 bases; J trimming: 6 bases; junction bases outside the gene matches: 7. The CDR3 is 14 amino acids. The germline V gene encodes CDR1 LNHNV and CDR2 YYDKDF (reference sequence). CDR3 sequence: CATSRLTTGLEQYF. The CDR3 bases are TGTGCCACCAGCAGACTAACGACAGGGCTCGAGCAGTACTTC. Combining the CDR3 with reference TRBV15 and TRBJ2-7 gives the whole variable domain DAMVIQNPRYQVTQFGKPVTLSCSQTLNHNVMYWYQQKSSQAPKLLFHYYDKDFNNEADTPDNFQSRRPNTSFCFLDIRSPGLGDTAMYLCATSRLTTGLEQYFGPGTRLTVT.

The gene calls are TRBV18 and TRBJ2-3; D is ambiguous. Trimming stripped 3 bases from V and 1 base from J, with 2 bases between. Germline lookup yields CDR1 KGHSH and CDR2 LQKENI. The CDR3 has 12 amino acids. The CDR3 reads CASSPGTDTQYF. The CDR3 coding sequence is TGTGCCAGCTCACCCGGCACAGATACGCAGTATTTT.

The table lists this clonotype with many counts. The genes are TRBV7-9 and TRBJ2-3; D perhaps matches TRBD2 (5 bases). Per germline, CDR1 SEHNR and CDR2 FQNEAQ (reference sequence). Trimming removed 5 bases at V and 0 bases at J, with 9 bases between. This CDR3 comprises 14 residues. The CDR3 is CASSPGLSTDTQYF. For the CDR3, the DNA is TGTGCCAGCAGCCCAGGACTGAGCACAGATACGCAGTATTTT.

This clonotype came up many times. This sequence joins TRBV27 and TRBJ2-7, with D possibly being TRBD2 (6 bases). V was shortened by 6 bases and J by 3 bases, with 18 bases between the two germline ends. Looked up from germline, CDR1 is MNHEY and CDR2 is SMNVEV (reference sequence). This CDR3 is built from 15 residues. The CDR3 spells CASSPSGTGGYEQYF. As DNA, the CDR3 is TGTGCCAGCAGCCCCTCCGGGACTGGGGGCTACGAGCAGTACTTC.

This clonotype was seen at least ten times. J is TRBJ2-1 and V is TRBV29-1; the match to TRBD2 covers 11 bases. CDR3 length equals 14 residues. The germline gives CDR1 SQVTM, CDR2 ANQGSEA. V gave up 6 bases and J gave up 11 bases; unmatched junction bases: 12. DNA for the CDR3: TGCAGCGTCCTCAGACTAGCGGGACTGAACAAGCAGTTCTTC. Amino acids: CSVLRLAGLNKQFF.

This clonotype has at least ten counts. The genes are TRBV29-1 and TRBJ1-2, with 7 bases fitting TRBD1. The length of the CDR3 is 12 residues. V gave up 7 bases and J gave up 3 bases; unmatched junction bases: 5. Germline V lookup: CDR1 SQVTM, CDR2 ANQGSEA. CDR3 nucleotides: TGCAGCGGTACCGACAGGGACTATGGCTACACCTTC. It is translated as CSGTDRDYGYTF.

This clonotype has a count of ten or more. V is TRBV7-6 and J is TRBJ1-1; no clear D gene. The CDR3 runs to 14 residues. Trimming removed 5 bases at V and 4 bases at J, with 14 bases between. Per germline, CDR1 SGHVS and CDR2 FNYEAQ. CDR3 in amino acids: CASSLRQLGTEAFF. CDR3 sequence (DNA): TGTGCCAGCAGCCTTCGGCAGCTGGGCACTGAAGCTTTCTTT.

This clonotype has ten or more counts. The chain recombines TRBV7-9 with TRBJ2-2; 9 bases agree with TRBD1. V was pared by 5 bases and J by 5 bases, with 9 bases of the junction left unmatched. CDR3 length: 16 amino acids. The V gene's germline CDR1 is SEHNR and CDR2 FQNEAQ (reference sequence). In DNA form, the CDR3 reads TGTGCCAGCAGCCCAGCCCCGGGACAGGGAACCGGGGAGCTGTTTTTT. Translating gives CASSPAPGQGTGELFF.

This clonotype was counted at least ten times. V usage is TRBV24-1 and J usage is TRBJ2-1; no reliable D call. V lost 4 bases and J 9 bases, leaving 12 bases between the germline ends. The CDR3 is made up of 13 amino acids. Germline loops: CDR1 KGHDR, CDR2 SFDVKD. CDR3 sequence reads: CATSDPGLGEQFF. The CDR3 region has the DNA TGTGCCACCAGTGACCCCGGCCTCGGTGAGCAGTTCTTC.

This clonotype was observed at least ten times. The J gene is TRBJ2-7, the V gene TRBV6-5; D gene ambiguous. CDR3 size: 13 residues. The V gene lost 10 bases and the J gene lost 7 bases, with 20 bases spanning the gap. Per the germline V gene, CDR1 is MNHEY and CDR2 is SVGAGI. The CDR3 sequence: CATDRDTAREQYF. CDR3 coding DNA: TGTGCCACCGACCGTGACACCGCCCGGGAGCAGTACTTC.

This clonotype has a count of ten or more. V is TRBV29-1 and J is TRBJ2-1; 7 bases match TRBD2. Germline assignment: CDR1 SQVTM and CDR2 ANQGSEA. The CDR3 is 12 residues long. As DNA, the CDR3 is TGCAAGGTAGCGGGCTCCTACAATGAGCAGTTCTTC. Translation: CKVAGSYNEQFF.